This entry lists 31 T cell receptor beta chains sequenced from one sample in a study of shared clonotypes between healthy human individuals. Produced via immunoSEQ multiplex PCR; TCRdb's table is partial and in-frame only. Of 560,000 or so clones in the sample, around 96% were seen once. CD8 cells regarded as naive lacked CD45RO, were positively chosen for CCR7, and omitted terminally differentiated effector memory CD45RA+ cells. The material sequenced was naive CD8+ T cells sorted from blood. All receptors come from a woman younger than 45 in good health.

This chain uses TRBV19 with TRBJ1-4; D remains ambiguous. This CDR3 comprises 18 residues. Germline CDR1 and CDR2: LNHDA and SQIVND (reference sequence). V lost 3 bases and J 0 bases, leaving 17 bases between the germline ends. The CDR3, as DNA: TGTGCCAGTAGTATTTGGCCCCTTTTGAAATCAACTAATGAAAAACTGTTTTTT. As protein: CASSIWPLLKSTNEKLFF. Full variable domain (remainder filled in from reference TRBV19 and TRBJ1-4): DGGITQSPKYLFRKEGQNVTLSCEQNLNHDAMYWYRQDPGQGLRLIYYSQIVNDFQKGDIAEGYSVSREKKESFPLTVTSAQKNPTAFYLCASSIWPLLKSTNEKLFFGSGTQLSVL.

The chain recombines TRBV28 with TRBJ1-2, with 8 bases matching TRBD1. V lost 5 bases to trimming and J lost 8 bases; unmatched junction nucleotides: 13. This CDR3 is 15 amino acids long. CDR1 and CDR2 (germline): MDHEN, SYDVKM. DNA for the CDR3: TGTGCCAGCAGTACCCTCCCGCAGGGGGCGACGGGCTACACCTTC. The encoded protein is CASSTLPQGATGYTF.

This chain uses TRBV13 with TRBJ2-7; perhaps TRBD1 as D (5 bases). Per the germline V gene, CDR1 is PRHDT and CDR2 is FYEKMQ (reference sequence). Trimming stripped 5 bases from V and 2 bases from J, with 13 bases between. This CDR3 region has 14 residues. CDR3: CASSPGTGPYEQYF. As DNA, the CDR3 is TGTGCCAGCAGCCCTGGCACAGGTCCCTACGAGCAGTACTTC.

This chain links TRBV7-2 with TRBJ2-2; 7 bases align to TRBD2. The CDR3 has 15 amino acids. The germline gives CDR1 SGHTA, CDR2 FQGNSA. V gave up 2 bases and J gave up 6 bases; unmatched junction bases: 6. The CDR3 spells CASSLPSGYPGELFF. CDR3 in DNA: TGTGCCAGCAGCTTACCTAGCGGATACCCCGGGGAGCTGTTTTTT. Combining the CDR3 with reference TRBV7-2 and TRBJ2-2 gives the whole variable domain GAGVSQSPSNKVTEKGKDVELRCDPISGHTALYWYRQSLGQGLEFLIYFQGNSAPDKSGLPSDRFSAERTGGSVSTLTIQRTQQEDSAVYLCASSLPSGYPGELFFGEGSRLTVL.

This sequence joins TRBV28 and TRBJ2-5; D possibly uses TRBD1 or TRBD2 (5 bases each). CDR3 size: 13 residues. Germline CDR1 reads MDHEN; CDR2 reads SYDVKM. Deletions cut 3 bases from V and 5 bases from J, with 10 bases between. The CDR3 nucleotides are TGTGCCAGCAGTTTGAGGGGTTGGGAGACCCAGTACTTC. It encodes CASSLRGWETQYF.

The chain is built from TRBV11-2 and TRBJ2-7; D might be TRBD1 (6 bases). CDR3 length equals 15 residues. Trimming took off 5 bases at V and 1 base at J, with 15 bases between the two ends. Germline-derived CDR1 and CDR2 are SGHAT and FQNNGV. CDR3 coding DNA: TGTGCCAGCAGCGGCCGGGACACCCCTTCCTACGAGCAGTACTTC. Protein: CASSGRDTPSYEQYF.

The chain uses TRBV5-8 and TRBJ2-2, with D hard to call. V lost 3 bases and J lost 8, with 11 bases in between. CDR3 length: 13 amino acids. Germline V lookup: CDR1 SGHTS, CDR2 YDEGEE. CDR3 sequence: CASSYGREGELFF. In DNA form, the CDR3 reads TGTGCCAGCAGCTATGGACGTGAAGGGGAGCTGTTTTTT.

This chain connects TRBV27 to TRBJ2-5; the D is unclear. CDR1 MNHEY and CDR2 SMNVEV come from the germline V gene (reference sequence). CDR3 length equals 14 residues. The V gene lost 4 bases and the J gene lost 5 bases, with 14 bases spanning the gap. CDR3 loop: CASSSIGDGETQYF. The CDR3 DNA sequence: TGTGCCAGCAGTTCAATAGGCGACGGGGAGACCCAGTACTTC.

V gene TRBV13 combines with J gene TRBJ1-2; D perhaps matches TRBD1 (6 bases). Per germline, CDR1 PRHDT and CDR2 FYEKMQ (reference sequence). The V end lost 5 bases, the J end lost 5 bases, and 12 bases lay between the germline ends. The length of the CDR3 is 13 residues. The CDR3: CASSMDRNYGYTF. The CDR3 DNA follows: TGTGCCAGCAGCATGGACAGAAATTATGGCTACACCTTC.

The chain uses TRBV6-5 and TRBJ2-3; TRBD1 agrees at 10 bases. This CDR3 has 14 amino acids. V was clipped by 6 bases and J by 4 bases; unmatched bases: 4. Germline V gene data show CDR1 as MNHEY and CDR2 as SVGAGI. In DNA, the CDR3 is TGTGCCAGCAGCTATGGGACAGGGGCAGATACGCAGTATTTT. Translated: CASSYGTGADTQYF.

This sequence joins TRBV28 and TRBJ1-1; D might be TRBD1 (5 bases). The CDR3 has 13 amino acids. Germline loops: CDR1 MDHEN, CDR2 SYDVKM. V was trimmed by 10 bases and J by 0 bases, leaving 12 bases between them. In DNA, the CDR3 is TGTGCCAACTCCCGGGACGTGAACACTGAAGCTTTCTTT. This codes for CANSRDVNTEAFF.

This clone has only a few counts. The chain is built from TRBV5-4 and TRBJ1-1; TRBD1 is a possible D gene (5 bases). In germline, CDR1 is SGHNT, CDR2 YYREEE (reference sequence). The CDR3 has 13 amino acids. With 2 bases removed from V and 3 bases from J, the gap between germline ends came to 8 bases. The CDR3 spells CASSFGAYTEAFF. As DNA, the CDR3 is TGTGCCAGCAGCTTCGGGGCGTACACTGAAGCTTTCTTT.

The CDR3 DNA reads as TGTGCCAGCAGTCAACACCGACTAGCGCAAGATACGCAGTATTTT. It translates to CASSQHRLAQDTQYF. The rearrangement links TRBV28 to TRBJ2-3; 8 bases fit TRBD2. The CDR3 is made up of 15 amino acids. J gave up 5 bases and V 5 bases, and 9 bases lay outside the gene matches. CDR1 is MDHEN, CDR2 SYDVKM, per germline.

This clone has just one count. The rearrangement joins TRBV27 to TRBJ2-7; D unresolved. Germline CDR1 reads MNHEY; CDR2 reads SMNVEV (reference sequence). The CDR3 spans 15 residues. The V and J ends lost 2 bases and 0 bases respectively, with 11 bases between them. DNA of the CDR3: TGTGCCAGCAGTTTAAACGGTATGAGCTCCTACGAGCAGTACTTC. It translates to CASSLNGMSSYEQYF.

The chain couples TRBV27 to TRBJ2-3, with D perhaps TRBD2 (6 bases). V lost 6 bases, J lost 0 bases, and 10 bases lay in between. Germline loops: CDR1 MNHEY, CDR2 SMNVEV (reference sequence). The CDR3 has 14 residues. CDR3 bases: TGTGCCAGCAGCTATAGCGGTAGCACAGATACGCAGTATTTT. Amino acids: CASSYSGSTDTQYF.

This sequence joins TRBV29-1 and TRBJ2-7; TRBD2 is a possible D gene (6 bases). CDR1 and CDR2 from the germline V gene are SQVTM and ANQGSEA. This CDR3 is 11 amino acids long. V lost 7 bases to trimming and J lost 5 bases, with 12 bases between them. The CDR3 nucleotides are TGCAGCGGCCGGAAGCGGGACGAGCAGTACTTC. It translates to CSGRKRDEQYF.

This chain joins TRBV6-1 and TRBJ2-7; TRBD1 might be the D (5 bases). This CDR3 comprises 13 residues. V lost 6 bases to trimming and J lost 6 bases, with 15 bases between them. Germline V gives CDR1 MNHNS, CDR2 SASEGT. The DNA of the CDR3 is TGTGCCAGCAGGGTCTTTGGGGCGGTCGAGCAGTACTTC. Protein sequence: CASRVFGAVEQYF.

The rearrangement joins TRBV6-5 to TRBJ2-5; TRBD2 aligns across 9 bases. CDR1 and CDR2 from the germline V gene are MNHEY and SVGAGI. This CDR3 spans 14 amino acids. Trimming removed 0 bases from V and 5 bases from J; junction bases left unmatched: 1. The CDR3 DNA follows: TGTGCCAGCAGTTACTCGAGCGGGAGGGAGACCCAGTACTTC. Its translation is CASSYSSGRETQYF.

The CDR3 region is CAIQGSGTEAFF. CDR3 in DNA: TGTGCCATCCAGGGGTCGGGCACTGAAGCTTTCTTT. V is TRBV7-6 and J is TRBJ1-1, with D perhaps TRBD1 (6 bases). CDR3 size: 12 residues. V lost 10 bases, J lost 4 bases, and 13 bases lay in between. Germline values: CDR1 SGHVS, CDR2 FNYEAQ.

CDR3 loop: CASSEMTPLNQPQHF. The CDR3 nucleotides read TGCGCCAGCAGTGAGATGACACCTTTGAATCAGCCCCAGCATTTT. The V call is TRBV10-2, the J call TRBJ1-5, with D uncertain. The CDR3 runs to 15 residues. V lost 2 bases and J 4 bases, leaving 12 bases between the germline ends. CDR1 and CDR2 (germline): WSHSY, SAAADI.

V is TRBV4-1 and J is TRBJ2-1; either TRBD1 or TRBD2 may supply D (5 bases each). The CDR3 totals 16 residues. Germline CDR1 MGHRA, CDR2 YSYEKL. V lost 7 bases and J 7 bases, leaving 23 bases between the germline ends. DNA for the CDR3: TGCGCCAGCACCCTTAATTGGGGGAGAGAGAGGAATGAGCAGTTCTTC. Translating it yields CASTLNWGRERNEQFF.

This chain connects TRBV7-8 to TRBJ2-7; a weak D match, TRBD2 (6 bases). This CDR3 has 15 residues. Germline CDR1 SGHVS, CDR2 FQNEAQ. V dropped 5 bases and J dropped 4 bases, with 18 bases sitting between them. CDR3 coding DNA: TGTGCCAGCAGCCCACTGGGGGGAGTTGTGTACGAGCAGTACTTC. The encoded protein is CASSPLGGVVYEQYF.

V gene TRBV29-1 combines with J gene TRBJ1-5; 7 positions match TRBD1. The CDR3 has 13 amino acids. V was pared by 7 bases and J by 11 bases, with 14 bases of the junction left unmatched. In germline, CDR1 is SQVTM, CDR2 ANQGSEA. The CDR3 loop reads CSATDRYLRAQHF. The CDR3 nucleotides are TGCAGCGCAACGGACAGGTACCTAAGGGCCCAGCATTTT.

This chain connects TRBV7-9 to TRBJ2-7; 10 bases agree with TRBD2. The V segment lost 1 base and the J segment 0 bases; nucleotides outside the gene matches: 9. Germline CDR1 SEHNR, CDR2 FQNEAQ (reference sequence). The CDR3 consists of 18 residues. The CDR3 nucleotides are TGTGCCAGCAGCTTAGTGCTACTAGCGGGACCAAGCTCCTACGAGCAGTACTTC. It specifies CASSLVLLAGPSSYEQYF.

CDR3 in amino acids: CASSLTGLAGPTGELFF. CDR3 sequence (DNA): TGTGCCAGCAGCTTAACCGGACTAGCGGGACCAACCGGGGAGCTGTTTTTT. This sequence joins TRBV7-9 and TRBJ2-2; TRBD2 matches 12 bases. V dropped 2 bases and J dropped 5; count of bases not matched to a gene: 6. Germline CDR1 and CDR2: SEHNR and FQNEAQ (reference sequence). There are 17 residues in the CDR3.

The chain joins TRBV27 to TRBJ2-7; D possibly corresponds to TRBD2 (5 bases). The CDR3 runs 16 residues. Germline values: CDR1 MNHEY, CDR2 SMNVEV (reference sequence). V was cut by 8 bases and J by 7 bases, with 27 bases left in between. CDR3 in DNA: TGTGCCAGCGGCACCGGGCGGGTTGCAAGGTCGGGGGAGCAGTACTTC. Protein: CASGTGRVARSGEQYF.

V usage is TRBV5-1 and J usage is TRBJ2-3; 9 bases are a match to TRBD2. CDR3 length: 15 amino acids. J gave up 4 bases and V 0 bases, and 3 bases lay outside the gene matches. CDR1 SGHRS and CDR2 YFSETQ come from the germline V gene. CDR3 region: CASSLEAGGADTQYF. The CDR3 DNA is TGCGCCAGCAGCTTGGAAGCGGGAGGAGCAGATACGCAGTATTTT.

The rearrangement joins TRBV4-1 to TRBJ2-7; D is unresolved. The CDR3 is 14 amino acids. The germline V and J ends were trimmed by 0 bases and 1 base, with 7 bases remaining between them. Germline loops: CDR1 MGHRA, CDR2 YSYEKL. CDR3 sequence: CASSQEERSYEQYF. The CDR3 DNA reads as TGCGCCAGCAGCCAAGAGGAGAGGTCCTACGAGCAGTACTTC.

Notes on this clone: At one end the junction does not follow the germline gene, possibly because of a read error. CDR3 residues: CASRIASQETQYF. CDR3 sequence (DNA): TGTGCCAGTAGAATAGCGAGCCAAGAGACCCAGTACTTC. The chain carries TRBV19 and TRBJ2-5; D possibly corresponds to TRBD2 (5 bases). CDR1 is LNHDA and CDR2 is SQIVND in the germline V gene (reference sequence). This CDR3 spans 13 amino acids.

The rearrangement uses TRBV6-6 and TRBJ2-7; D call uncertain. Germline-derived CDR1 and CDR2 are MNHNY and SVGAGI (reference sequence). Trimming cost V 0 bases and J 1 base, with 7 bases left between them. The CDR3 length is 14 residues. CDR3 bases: TGTGCCAGCAGTTACTCAAGCGAGTCCTACGAGCAGTACTTC. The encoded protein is CASSYSSESYEQYF.

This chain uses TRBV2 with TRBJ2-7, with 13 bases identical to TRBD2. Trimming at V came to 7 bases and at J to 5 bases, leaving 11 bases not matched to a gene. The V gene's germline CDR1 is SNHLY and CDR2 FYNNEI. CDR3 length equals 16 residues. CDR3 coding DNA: TGTGCCAGCATCGAAAGACTAGCGGGAGGCAGCGACGAGCAGTACTTC. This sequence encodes CASIERLAGGSDEQYF.